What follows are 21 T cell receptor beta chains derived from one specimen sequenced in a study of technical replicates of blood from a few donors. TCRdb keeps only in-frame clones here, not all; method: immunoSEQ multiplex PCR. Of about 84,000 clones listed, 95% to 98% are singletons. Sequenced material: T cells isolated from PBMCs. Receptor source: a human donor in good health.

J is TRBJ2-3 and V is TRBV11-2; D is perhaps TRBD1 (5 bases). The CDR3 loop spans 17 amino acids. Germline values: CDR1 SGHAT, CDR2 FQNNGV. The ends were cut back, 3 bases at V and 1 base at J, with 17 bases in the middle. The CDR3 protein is CASSFIMTDYRTDTQYF. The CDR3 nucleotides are TGTGCCAGCAGCTTTATCATGACAGATTATCGCACAGATACGCAGTATTTT.

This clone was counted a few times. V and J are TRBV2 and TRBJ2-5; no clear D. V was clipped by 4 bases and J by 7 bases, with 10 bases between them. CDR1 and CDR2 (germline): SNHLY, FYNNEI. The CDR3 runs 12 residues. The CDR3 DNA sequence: TGTGCCAGCAGTGCTAATGAGAGGACCCAGTACTTC. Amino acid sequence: CASSANERTQYF.

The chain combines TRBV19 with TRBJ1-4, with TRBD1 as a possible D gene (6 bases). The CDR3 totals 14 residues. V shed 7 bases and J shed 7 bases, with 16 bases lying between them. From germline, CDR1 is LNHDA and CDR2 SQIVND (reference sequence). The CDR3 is CASINRERGEKLFF. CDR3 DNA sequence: TGTGCCAGTATTAACAGGGAAAGAGGTGAAAAACTGTTTTTT.

DNA of the CDR3: TGTGCCAGCAGTTCAGGAGGGGATTGGAGTTCTTATGGCTACACCTTC. Translating it yields CASSSGGDWSSYGYTF. The gene calls are TRBV28 and TRBJ1-2, with D perhaps TRBD1 (5 bases). Per germline, CDR1 MDHEN and CDR2 SYDVKM. This CDR3 spans 16 amino acids. The germline V and J ends were trimmed by 4 bases and 5 bases, with 20 bases remaining between them.

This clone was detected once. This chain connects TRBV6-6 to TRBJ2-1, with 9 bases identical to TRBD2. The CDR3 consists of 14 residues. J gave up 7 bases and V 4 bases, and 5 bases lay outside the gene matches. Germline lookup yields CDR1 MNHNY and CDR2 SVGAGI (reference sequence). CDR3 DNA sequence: TGTGCCAGCAGTTCCCTAGCGGGAAGGAATGAGCAGTTCTTC. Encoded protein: CASSSLAGRNEQFF.

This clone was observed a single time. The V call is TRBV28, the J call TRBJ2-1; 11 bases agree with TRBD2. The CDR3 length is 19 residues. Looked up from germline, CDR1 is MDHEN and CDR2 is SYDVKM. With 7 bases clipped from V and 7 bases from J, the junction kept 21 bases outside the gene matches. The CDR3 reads CASISFPPAGTSGSNEQFF. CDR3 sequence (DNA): TGTGCCAGCATAAGTTTCCCGCCCGCAGGAACTAGCGGGAGTAATGAGCAGTTCTTC. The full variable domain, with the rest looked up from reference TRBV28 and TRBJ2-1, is DVKVTQSSRYLVKRTGEKVFLECVQDMDHENMFWYRQDPGLGLRLIYFSYDVKMKEKGDIPEGYSVSREKKERFSLILESASTNQTSMYLCASISFPPAGTSGSNEQFFGPGTRLTVL.

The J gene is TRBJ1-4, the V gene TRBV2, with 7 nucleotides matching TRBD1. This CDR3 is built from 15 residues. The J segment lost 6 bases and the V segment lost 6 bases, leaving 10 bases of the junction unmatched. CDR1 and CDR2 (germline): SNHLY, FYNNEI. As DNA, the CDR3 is TGTGCCAGCAGGGACAGGCATGTATCGGATGAAAAACTGTTTTTT. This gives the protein CASRDRHVSDEKLFF.

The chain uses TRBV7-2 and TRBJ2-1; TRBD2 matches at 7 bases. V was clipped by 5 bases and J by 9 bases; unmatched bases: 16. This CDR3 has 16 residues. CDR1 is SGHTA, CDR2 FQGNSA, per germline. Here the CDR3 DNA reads TGTGCCAGCAGCCCGGTTACGGGAGGCGCACGGGTTGAGCAGTTCTTC. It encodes CASSPVTGGARVEQFF.

The CDR3 reads CASSRTEAFF. CDR3 DNA: TGTGCCAGCAGCCGCACTGAAGCTTTCTTT. This chain uses TRBV9 with TRBJ1-1; no clear D. This CDR3 spans 10 amino acids. Germline values: CDR1 SGDLS, CDR2 YYNGEE. Deletions cut 4 bases from V and 4 bases from J, with 2 bases between. The variable domain in full, completed from reference TRBV9 and TRBJ1-1, reads DSGVTQTPKHLITATGQRVTLRCSPRSGDLSVYWYQQSLDQGLQFLIQYYNGEERAKGNILERFSAQQFPDLHSELNLSSLELGDSALYFCASSRTEAFFGQGTRLTVV.

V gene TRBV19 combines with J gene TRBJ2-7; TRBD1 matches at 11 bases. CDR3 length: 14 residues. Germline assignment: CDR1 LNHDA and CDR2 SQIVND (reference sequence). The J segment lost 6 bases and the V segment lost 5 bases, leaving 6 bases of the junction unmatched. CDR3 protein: CASSGTGGKVEQYF. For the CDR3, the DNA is TGTGCCAGTAGTGGGACAGGGGGGAAGGTCGAGCAGTACTTC.

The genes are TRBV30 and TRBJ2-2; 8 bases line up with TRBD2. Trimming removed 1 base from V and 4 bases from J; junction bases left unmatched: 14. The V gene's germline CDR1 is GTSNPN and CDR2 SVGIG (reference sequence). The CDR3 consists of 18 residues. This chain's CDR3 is CAWSGFGLATRSTGELFF. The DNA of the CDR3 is TGTGCCTGGAGTGGATTTGGACTAGCAACTCGATCCACCGGGGAGCTGTTTTTT.

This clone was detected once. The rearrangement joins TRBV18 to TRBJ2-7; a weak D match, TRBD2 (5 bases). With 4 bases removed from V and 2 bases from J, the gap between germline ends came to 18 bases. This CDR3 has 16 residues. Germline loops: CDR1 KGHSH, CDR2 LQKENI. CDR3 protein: CASSRSLSSVPYEQYF. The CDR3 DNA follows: TGTGCCAGCTCACGAAGTCTCAGTAGCGTTCCCTACGAGCAGTACTTC.

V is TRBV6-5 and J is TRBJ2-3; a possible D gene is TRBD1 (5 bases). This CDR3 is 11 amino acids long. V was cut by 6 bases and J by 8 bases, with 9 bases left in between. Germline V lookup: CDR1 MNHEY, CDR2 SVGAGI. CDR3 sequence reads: CASRRQGTQYF. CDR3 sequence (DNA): TGTGCCAGCAGACGGCAGGGTACGCAGTATTTT.

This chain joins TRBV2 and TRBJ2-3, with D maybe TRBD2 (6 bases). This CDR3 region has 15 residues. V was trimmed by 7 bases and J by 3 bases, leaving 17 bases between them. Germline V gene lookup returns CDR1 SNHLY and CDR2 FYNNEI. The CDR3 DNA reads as TGTGCCAGCAAACGACTAGTCCCCATAACAGATACGCAGTATTTT. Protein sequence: CASKRLVPITDTQYF.

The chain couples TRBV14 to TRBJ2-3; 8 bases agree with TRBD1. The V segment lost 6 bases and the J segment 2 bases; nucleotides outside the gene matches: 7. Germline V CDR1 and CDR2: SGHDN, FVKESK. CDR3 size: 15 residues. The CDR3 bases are TGTGCCAGCAGTTCGGACAGGGTGGACACAGATACGCAGTATTTT. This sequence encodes CASSSDRVDTDTQYF.

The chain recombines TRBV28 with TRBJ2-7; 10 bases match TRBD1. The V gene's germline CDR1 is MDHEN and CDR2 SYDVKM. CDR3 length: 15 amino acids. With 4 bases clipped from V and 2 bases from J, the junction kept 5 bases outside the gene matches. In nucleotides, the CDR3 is TGTGCCAGCAGTTACTACGGGACAGGGGCCTACGAGCAGTACTTC. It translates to CASSYYGTGAYEQYF.

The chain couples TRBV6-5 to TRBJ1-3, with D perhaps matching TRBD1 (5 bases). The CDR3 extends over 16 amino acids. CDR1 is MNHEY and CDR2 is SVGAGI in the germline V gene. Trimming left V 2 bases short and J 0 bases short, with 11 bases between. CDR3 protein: CASSYTQAISGNTIYF. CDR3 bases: TGTGCCAGCAGTTACACACAGGCGATCTCTGGAAACACCATATATTTT.

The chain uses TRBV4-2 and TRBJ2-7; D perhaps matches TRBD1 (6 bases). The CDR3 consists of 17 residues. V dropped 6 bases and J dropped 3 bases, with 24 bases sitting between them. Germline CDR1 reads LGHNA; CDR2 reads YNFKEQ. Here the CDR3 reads CASSFEGTGHYLYEQYF. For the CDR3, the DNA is TGTGCCAGCAGTTTCGAAGGGACGGGACATTACCTCTACGAGCAGTACTTC.

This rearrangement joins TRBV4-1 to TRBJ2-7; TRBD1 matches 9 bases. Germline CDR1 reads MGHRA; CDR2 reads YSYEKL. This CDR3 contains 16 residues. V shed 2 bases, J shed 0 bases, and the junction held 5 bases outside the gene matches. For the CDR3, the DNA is TGCGCCAGCAGCCAACCGGGACAGGGCAACTCCTACGAGCAGTACTTC. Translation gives CASSQPGQGNSYEQYF.

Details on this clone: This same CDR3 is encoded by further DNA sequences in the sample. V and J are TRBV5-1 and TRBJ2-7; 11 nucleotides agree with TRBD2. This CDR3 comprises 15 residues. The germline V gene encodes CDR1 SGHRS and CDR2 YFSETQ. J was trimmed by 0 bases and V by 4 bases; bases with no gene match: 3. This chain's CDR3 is CASSLGTSGSYEQYF. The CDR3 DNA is TGCGCCAGCAGCCTAGGGACTAGCGGCTCCTACGAGCAGTACTTC.

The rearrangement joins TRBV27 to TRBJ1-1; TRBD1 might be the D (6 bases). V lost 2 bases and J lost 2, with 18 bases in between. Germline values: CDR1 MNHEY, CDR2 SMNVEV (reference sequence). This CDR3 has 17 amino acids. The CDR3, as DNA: TGTGCCAGCAGTTTAAAGTTTTGGGGGCGATTAAACACTGAAGCTTTCTTT. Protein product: CASSLKFWGRLNTEAFF.